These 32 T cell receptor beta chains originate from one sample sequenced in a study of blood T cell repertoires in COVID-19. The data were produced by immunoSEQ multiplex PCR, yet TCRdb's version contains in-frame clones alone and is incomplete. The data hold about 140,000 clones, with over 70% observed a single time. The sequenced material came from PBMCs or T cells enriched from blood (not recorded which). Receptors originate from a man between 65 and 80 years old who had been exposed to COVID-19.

The DNA of the CDR3 is TGCGCCAGCAGGACAGGGGAAGGAACTGAAGCTTTCTTT. This gives the protein CASRTGEGTEAFF. The chain has TRBV5-1 and TRBJ1-1; 8 bases agree with TRBD1. CDR1 SGHRS and CDR2 YFSETQ come from the germline V gene. With V trimmed by 5 bases and J by 5 bases, 5 bases remained unmatched. CDR3 length: 13 residues.

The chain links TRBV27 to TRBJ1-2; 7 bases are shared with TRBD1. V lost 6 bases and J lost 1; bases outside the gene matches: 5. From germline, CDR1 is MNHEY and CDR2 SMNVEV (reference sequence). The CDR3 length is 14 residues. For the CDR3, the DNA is TGTGCCAGCAGGGGGGGACAGCTTAACTATGGCTACACCTTC. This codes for CASRGGQLNYGYTF.

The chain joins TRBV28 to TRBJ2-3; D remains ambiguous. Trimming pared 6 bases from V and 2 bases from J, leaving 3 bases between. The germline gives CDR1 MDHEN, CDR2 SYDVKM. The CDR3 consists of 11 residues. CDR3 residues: CASSNTDTQYF. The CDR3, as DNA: TGTGCCAGCAGCAACACAGATACGCAGTATTTT.

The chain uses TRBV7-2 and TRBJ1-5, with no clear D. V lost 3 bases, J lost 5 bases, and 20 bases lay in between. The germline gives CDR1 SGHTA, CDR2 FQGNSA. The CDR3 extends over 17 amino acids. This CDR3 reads CASSFTSFPNSDQPQHF. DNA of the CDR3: TGTGCCAGCAGCTTTACCTCATTCCCCAATTCGGATCAGCCCCAGCATTTT.

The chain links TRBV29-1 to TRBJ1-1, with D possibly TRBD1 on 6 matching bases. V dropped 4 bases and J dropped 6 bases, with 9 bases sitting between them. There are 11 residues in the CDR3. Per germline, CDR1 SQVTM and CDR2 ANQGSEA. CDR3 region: CSVGGRPEAFF. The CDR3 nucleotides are TGCAGCGTTGGGGGGCGGCCTGAAGCTTTCTTT.

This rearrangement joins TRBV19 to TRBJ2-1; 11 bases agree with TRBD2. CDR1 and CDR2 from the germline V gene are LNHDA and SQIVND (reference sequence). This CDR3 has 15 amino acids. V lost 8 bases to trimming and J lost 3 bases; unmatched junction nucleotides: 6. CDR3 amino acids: CASQGTSGNYNEQFF. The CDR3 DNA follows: TGTGCCAGTCAAGGGACTAGCGGCAACTACAATGAGCAGTTCTTC.

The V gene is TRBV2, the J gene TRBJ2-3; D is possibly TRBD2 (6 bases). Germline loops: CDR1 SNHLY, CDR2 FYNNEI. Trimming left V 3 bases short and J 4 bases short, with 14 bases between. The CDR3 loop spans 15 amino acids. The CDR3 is CASSDGGRWADTQYF. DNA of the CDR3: TGTGCCAGCAGTGATGGTGGGAGGTGGGCAGATACGCAGTATTTT. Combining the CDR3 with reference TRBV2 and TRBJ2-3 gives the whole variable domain EPEVTQTPSHQVTQMGQEVILRCVPISNHLYFYWYRQILGQKVEFLVSFYNNEISEKSEIFDDQFSVERPDGSNFTLKIRSTKLEDSAMYFCASSDGGRWADTQYFGPGTRLTVL.

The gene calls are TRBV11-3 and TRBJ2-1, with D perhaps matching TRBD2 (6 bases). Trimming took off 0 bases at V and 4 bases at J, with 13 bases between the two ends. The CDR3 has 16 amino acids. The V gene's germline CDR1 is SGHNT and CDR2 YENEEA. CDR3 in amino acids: CASSLDVGSEYNEQFF. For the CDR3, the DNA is TGTGCCAGCAGCTTAGATGTCGGGAGTGAGTACAATGAGCAGTTCTTC.

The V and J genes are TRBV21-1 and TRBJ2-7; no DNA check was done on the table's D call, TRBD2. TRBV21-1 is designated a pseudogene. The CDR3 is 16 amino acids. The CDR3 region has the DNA TGTGCCAGCAGCAAACGCAACTGCGGTTACCACCACGAGCAGTACTTC. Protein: CASSKRNCGYHHEQYF.

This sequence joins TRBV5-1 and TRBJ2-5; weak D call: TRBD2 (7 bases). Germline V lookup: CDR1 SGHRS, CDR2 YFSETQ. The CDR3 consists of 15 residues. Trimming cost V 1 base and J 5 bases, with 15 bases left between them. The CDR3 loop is CASSLNSGGSETQYF. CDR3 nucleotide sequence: TGCGCCAGCAGCTTGAATTCGGGGGGCAGCGAGACCCAGTACTTC. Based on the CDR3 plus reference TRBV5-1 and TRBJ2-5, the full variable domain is KAGVTQTPRYLIKTRGQQVTLSCSPISGHRSVSWYQQTPGQGLQFLFEYFSETQRNKGNFPGRFSGRQFSNSRSEMNVSTLELGDSALYLCASSLNSGGSETQYFGPGTRLLVL.

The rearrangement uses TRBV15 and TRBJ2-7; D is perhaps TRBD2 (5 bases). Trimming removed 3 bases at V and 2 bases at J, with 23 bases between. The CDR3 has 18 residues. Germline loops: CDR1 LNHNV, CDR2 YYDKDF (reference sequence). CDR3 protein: CATSRSRLGARKAYEQYF. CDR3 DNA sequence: TGTGCCACCAGCAGGTCTAGGTTGGGAGCCCGGAAAGCCTACGAGCAGTACTTC.

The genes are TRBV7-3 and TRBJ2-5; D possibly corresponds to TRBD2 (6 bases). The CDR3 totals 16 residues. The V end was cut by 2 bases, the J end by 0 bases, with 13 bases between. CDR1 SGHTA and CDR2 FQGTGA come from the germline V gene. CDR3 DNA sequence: TGTGCCAGCAGCTTACGCGCGGGGAGATACCAAGAGACCCAGTACTTC. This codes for CASSLRAGRYQETQYF.

The CDR3 loop is CASSIAGLAAGNTIYF. CDR3 bases: TGTGCCAGTAGTATAGCCGGACTGGCGGCTGGAAACACCATATATTTT. V usage is TRBV19 and J usage is TRBJ1-3; D call uncertain. Looked up from germline, CDR1 is LNHDA and CDR2 is SQIVND (reference sequence). V was clipped by 1 base and J by 2 bases, with 12 bases between them. The CDR3 spans 16 residues.

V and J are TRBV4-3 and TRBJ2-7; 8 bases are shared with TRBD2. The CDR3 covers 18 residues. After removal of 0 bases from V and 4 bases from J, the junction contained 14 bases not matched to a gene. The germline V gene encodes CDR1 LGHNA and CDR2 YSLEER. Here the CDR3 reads CASSQDWVPGLVFYEQYF. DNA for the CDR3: TGCGCCAGCAGCCAAGACTGGGTGCCGGGACTAGTCTTTTACGAGCAGTACTTC.

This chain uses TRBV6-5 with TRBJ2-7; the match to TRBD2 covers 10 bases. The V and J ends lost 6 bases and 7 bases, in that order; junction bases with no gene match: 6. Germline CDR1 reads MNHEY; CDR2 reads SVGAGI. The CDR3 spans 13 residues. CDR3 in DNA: TGTGCCAGCAGAAGAGCGGGGGGGGAAGAGCAGTACTTC. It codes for CASRRAGGEEQYF.

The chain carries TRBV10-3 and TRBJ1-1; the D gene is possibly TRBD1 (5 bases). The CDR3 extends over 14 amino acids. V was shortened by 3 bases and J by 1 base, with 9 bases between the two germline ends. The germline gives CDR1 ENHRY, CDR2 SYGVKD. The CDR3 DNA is TGTGCCATCAGTGATGCAGGGAAGAACACTGAAGCTTTCTTT. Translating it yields CAISDAGKNTEAFF.

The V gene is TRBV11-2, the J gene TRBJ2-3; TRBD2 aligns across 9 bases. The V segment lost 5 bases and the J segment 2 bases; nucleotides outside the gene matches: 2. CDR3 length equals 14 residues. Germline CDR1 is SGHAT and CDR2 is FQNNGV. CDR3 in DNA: TGTGCCAGCAGCCGACTAGCGGCCACAGATACGCAGTATTTT. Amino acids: CASSRLAATDTQYF. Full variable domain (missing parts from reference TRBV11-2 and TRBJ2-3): EAGVAQSPRYKIIEKRQSVAFWCNPISGHATLYWYQQILGQGPKLLIQFQNNGVVDDSQLPKDRFSAERLKGVDSTLKIQPAKLEDSAVYLCASSRLAATDTQYFGPGTRLTVL.

The CDR3 DNA reads TGTGCCAGCAGCTCCCCAGGGACTAGCGGTTTCCTCGAGCAGTACTTC. This sequence encodes CASSSPGTSGFLEQYF. The chain is built from TRBV5-4 and TRBJ2-7; 11 positions agree with TRBD2. The CDR3 totals 16 residues. V shed 3 bases, J shed 6 bases, and the junction held 11 bases outside the gene matches. Germline V CDR1 and CDR2: SGHNT, YYREEE (reference sequence).

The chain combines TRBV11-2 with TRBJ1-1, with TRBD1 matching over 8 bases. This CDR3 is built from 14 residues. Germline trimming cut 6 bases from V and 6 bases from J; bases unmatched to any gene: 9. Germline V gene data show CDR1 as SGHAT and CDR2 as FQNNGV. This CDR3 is CASSRQGAGSEAFF. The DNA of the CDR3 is TGTGCCAGCAGTCGTCAGGGGGCGGGATCTGAAGCTTTCTTT.

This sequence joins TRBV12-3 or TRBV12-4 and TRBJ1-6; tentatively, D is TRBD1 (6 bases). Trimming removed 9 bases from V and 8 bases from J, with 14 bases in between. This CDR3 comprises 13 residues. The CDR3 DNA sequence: TGTGCCAGTCTTCTGGACAGATATTCACCCCTCCACTTT. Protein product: CASLLDRYSPLHF.

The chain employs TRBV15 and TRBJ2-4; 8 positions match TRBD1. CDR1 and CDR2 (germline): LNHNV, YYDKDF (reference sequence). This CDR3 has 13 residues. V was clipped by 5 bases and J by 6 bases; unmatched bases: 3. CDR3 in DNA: TGTGCCACCAGCCCGACAGGGGTAAACATTCAGTACTTC. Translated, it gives CATSPTGVNIQYF.

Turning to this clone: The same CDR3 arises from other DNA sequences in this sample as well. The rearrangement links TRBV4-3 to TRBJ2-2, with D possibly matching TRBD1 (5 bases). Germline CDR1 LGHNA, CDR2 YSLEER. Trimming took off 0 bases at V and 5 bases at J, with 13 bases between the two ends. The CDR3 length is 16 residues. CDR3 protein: CASSQESQGRTGELFF. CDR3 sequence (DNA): TGCGCCAGCAGCCAAGAGTCCCAGGGTAGGACCGGGGAGCTGTTTTTT.

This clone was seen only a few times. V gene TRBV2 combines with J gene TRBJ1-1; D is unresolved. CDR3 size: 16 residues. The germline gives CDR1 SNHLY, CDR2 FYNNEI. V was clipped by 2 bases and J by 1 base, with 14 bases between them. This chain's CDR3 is CASSERRLSENTEAFF. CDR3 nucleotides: TGTGCCAGCAGTGAACGGAGACTCTCAGAGAACACTGAAGCTTTCTTT.

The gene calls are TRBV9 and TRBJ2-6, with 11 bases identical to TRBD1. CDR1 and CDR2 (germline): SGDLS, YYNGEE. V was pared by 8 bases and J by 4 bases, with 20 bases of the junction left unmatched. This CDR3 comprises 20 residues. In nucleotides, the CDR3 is TGTGCCAGGTCAGGACAGGGGGCGCGAGTTAGGCCCCCGGGGGCCAACGTCCTGACTTTC. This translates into CARSGQGARVRPPGANVLTF.

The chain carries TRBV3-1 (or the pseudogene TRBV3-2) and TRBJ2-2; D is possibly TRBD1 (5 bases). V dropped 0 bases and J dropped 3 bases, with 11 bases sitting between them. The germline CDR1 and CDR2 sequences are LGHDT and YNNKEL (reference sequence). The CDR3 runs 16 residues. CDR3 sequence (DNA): TGTGCCAGCAGCCAAGAGTGGACACCGCACACCGGGGAGCTGTTTTTT. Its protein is CASSQEWTPHTGELFF.

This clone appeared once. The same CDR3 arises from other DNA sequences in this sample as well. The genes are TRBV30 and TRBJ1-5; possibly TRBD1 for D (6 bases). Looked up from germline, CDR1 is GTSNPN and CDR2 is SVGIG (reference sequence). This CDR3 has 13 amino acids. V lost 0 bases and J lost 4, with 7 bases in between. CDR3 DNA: TGTGCCTGGAGTGTACAGGGAAATCAGCCCCAGCATTTT. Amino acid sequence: CAWSVQGNQPQHF.

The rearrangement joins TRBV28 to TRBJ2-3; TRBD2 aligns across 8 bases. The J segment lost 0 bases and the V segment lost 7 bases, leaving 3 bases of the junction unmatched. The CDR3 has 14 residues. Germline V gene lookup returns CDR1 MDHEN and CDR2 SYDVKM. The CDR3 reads CASKGGRSTDTQYF. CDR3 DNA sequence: TGTGCCAGCAAGGGCGGGAGGAGCACAGATACGCAGTATTTT.

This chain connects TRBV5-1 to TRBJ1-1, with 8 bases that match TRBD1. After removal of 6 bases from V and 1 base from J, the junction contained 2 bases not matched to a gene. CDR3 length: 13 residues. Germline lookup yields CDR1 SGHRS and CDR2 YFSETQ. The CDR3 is CASTGQANTEAFF. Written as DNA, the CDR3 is TGCGCCAGCACGGGACAGGCGAACACTGAAGCTTTCTTT.

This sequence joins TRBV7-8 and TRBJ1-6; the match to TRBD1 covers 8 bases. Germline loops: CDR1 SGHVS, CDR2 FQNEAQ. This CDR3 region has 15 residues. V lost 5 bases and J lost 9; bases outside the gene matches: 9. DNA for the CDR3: TGTGCCAGCAGCCCTCAACAGGGGGTCGGTTCACCCCTCCACTTT. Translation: CASSPQQGVGSPLHF.

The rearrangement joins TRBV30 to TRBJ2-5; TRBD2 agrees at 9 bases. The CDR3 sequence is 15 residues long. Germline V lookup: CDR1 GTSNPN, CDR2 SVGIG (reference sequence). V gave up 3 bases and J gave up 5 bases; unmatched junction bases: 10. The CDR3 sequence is CAWRTVAGGWETQYF. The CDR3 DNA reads TGTGCCTGGAGGACGGTCGCGGGGGGGTGGGAGACCCAGTACTTC.

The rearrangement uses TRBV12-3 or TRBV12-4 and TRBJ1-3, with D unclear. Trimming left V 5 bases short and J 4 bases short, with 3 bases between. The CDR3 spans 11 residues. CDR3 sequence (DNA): TGTGCCAGCAGTCAGGGAAACACCATATATTTT. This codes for CASSQGNTIYF.

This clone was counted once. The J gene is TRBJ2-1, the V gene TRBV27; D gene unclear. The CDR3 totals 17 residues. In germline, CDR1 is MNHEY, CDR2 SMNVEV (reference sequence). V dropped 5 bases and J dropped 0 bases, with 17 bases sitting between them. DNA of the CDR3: TGTGCCAGCAGTACCCGACAATACATGAGCTCCTACAATGAGCAGTTCTTC. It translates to CASSTRQYMSSYNEQFF.